Listed here are 7 T cell receptor beta chains from one sample, sequenced in a study of control samples from healthy donors and cancer patients. The repertoire was sequenced with immunoSEQ multiplex PCR; TCRdb's copy has only in-frame clones and lacks some. This table holds 150,000 to 200,000 clones, around 90% found once. Sequencing used blood. The receptors come from a woman between 50 and 59 years old in good health.

J is TRBJ1-6 and V is TRBV27; D is unresolved. V was clipped by 0 bases and J by 9 bases, with 33 bases between them. The CDR3 is 22 residues long. The germline V gene has CDR1 MNHEY and CDR2 SMNVEV (reference sequence). CDR3 amino acids: CASSLSLWVGKGGEWRFSPLHF. In nucleotides, the CDR3 is TGTGCCAGCAGTTTATCGCTCTGGGTGGGGAAAGGCGGGGAATGGCGATTTTCACCCCTCCACTTT.

J is TRBJ1-1 and V is TRBV3-1 (or the pseudogene TRBV3-2); a weak D match, TRBD1 (6 bases). The CDR3 is made up of 13 amino acids. V lost 8 bases and J 1 base, leaving 11 bases between the germline ends. The germline CDR1 and CDR2 sequences are LGHDT and YNNKEL (reference sequence). CDR3 sequence reads: CASLLGGNTEAFF. CDR3 nucleotide sequence: TGTGCCAGCCTTTTAGGGGGGAACACTGAAGCTTTCTTT.

This chain joins TRBV15 and TRBJ2-1; 7 bases line up with TRBD2. V lost 5 bases to trimming and J lost 1 base; unmatched junction nucleotides: 5. The CDR3 sequence is 15 residues long. Looked up from germline, CDR1 is LNHNV and CDR2 is YYDKDF (reference sequence). CDR3 sequence reads: CATSLLAESYNEQFF. CDR3 in DNA: TGTGCCACCAGCCTCCTAGCGGAGTCCTACAATGAGCAGTTCTTC.

This clone was picked up a small number of times. The chain carries TRBV6-6 and TRBJ1-5; a possible D gene is TRBD1 (6 bases). This CDR3 spans 13 amino acids. Germline V gene lookup returns CDR1 MNHNY and CDR2 SVGAGI (reference sequence). Between the trimmed V and J ends, which lost 7 bases and 9 bases, there was a span of 16 bases. In DNA, the CDR3 is TGTGCCAGCACCACAGGGATAATTTCGCCCCAGCATTTT. This encodes CASTTGIISPQHF.

The rearrangement uses TRBV5-1 and TRBJ2-3, with unresolved D. Trimming removed 4 bases from V and 0 bases from J, with 6 bases in between. Germline V gives CDR1 SGHRS, CDR2 YFSETQ. The CDR3 covers 13 residues. CDR3 in DNA: TGCGCCAGCAGCCAGGATAGCACAGATACGCAGTATTTT. As protein: CASSQDSTDTQYF.

The chain employs TRBV28 and TRBJ1-1, with 7 bases that match TRBD1. The CDR3 is 16 amino acids. With V trimmed by 5 bases and J by 2 bases, 11 bases remained unmatched. The V gene's germline CDR1 is MDHEN and CDR2 SYDVKM. The CDR3 nucleotides read TGTGCCAGCAGTAAAAGAAAAAGAGGGGGCAACACTGAAGCTTTCTTT. Translating it yields CASSKRKRGGNTEAFF.

The chain is built from TRBV9 and TRBJ2-3, with 8 nucleotides matching TRBD2. The CDR3 is 15 residues long. Germline V lookup: CDR1 SGDLS, CDR2 YYNGEE. Trimming cost V 3 bases and J 1 base; bases outside gene matches: 4. CDR3 residues: CASSGGLAGTDTQYF. Written as DNA, the CDR3 is TGTGCCAGCAGCGGCGGACTAGCCGGCACAGATACGCAGTATTTT.